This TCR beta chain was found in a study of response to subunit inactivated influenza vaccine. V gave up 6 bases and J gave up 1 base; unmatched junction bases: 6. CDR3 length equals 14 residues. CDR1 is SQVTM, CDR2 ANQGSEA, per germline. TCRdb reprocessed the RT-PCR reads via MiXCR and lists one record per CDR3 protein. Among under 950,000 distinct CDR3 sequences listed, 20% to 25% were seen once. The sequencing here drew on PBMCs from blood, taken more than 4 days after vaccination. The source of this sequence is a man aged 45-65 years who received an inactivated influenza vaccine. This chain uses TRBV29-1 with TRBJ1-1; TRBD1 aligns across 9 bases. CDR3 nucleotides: TGCAGCGTCAGAGGGACAGGGAAGAACACTGAAGCTTTCTTT. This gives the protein CSVRGTGKNTEAFF.